The present TCR beta chain was sequenced within a study of regulatory T cells in long-lasting Graves disease. The authors built TCR beta libraries using iRepertoire HTBI primers and Arm-PCR of CDR3 regions. TCRdb re-analysed the multiplex PCR reads in MiXCR, keeping a single row per CDR3 protein. The table records over 200,000 distinct CDR3 sequences, approximately 18% of them present only once. This CDR3 has 14 amino acids. Trimming removed 3 bases from V and 0 bases from J, with 9 bases in between. Looked up from germline, CDR1 is LNHDA and CDR2 is SQIVND (reference sequence). As for time point: newly diagnosed GD, antithyroid drugs for less than 3 months. RNA from PBMCs was the source of the TCR library. This clonotype was seen only a few times. These data were likewise used in another study, on T cells in Graves' hyperthyroidism and ophthalmopathy. That report notes: Hyperthyroidism was newly diagnosed in patients aged 18 to 65 (duration under 2 months). The study used the HTBI primer set for a first-round RT-PCR of the TCR CDR3.

The chain has TRBV19 and TRBJ2-7, with D unresolved. The sequence derives from a woman aged 30 to 39 with Graves disease. This specimen consisted of peripheral blood mononuclear cells (PBMCs), obtained at new diagnosis, from a patient treated with antithyroid drugs. CDR3 amino acids: CASSIDRSSYEQYF. CDR3 in DNA: TGTGCCAGTAGTATTGACCGCAGCTCCTACGAGCAGTACTTC.